The entry that follows covers one TCR beta chain sequence. Its antigen specificity is not known. The sample holds no much larger clone one base away, and base qualities are not on file. This entry is derived from a study of cytomegalovirus exposure and HLA in healthy donors (dated by TCRdb to 2017 to 2019). As for the study more broadly: An earlier analysis of several hundred of the donors reported 276 Gb of sequence data and 117 million unique TCR beta sequences obtained from about 179 million T cells. All discovery cohort repertoires had been generated on a single sequencing platform. The study aimed to test whether cataloging public T cell receptors could reveal signatures of past pathogen exposure. The study used immunosequencing to profile the T cell repertoires of 666 subjects and linked those repertoires to cytomegalovirus serostatus. To predict cytomegalovirus infection status, the study brought together high-throughput TCR immunosequencing, statistical association of individual TCRs with disease status, and machine learning. Because of strong linkage in the cohort, 4 to 6 DR-DQ haplotypes were treated as single units for association and clustering. On average, roughly 200,000 unique TCR beta nucleotide sequences were sequenced per donor among fewer than 500 genotyped donors of the cohort, with 15% to 20% of those sequences being non-productive. An earlier analysis of some 600 of the donors applied high-throughput TCR beta sequencing to assess whether each TCR beta V gene segment acted as functional or pseudogenic. An early release covering some 640 HLA-typed donors comprised about 300 gigabases of sequencing data and about 90 million unique TCR sequences. The genetic ancestry cluster associated with self-reported Caucasian donors included around four fifths of the 300 to 450 genotyped donors. HLA typing covered class I and class II loci at four-digit resolution. Typing coverage varied by locus: about 620-630 donors for A, B, C, DRB1 and DQB1; roughly 520 for DQA1; approximately 610 for DPA1; more than 450 for DPB1. Rather than drawing on any new phenotypic data, the later analysis identified candidate immune exposures from TCR beta sequences and the way those sequences occurred across donors. Donor age, sex, ethnicity and CMV serostatus were collected together with the repertoire data. A separate validation cohort of 100 to 150 different subjects was used in addition to the 666-subject first cohort. Genome-wide SNP genotypes for about three fifths of the roughly 670 donors were used in a later genetic analysis, which treated that subset as a discovery cohort. A later analysis re-analyzed previously published TCR beta repertoires from approximately 700 donors and added high-resolution HLA genotyping to study TCR occurrence patterns.

Receptors were amplified or captured by the immunoSEQ multiplex PCR assay. The multiplex PCR relied on a mix of 60 forward primers for TCR Vbeta segments and 13 reverse primers for TCR Jbeta segments. The CDR3 region of rearranged TCR beta genes was amplified from genomic DNA by a multiplex PCR assay. On the Illumina HiSeq System, the amplified TCR beta libraries were sequenced as 87-base-pair reads. The published analysis was carried out like this. Across the roughly 600 repertoires, a later analysis counted 80 million or so unique TCR beta chains, some 11 million of which were shared by at least two donors. Raw reads were error-corrected and collapsed into unique sequences by a nearest-neighbor algorithm in which closely related sequences were merged to remove PCR and sequencing errors. CDR3 sequences were aligned to IMGT reference sequences to assign V, D and J gene segments. Each retained sequence needed at least a six-nucleotide match to both a V gene segment and a J gene segment. Rearrangements were classified as productive when the CDR3 lacked stop codons and remained in frame with V and J, and all other rearrangements were classified as non-productive. CDR3 was defined according to IMGT convention as the region running from the second conserved V-encoded cysteine to the conserved J-encoded phenylalanine. Sequences without an unambiguous match to a single V gene segment were excluded from the earlier analysis of approximately 600 of the donors. In an earlier analysis of approximately 500 of the donors, a V segment was called functional when productive rearrangements were above 56.7%, and segregating when the standard deviation between donors exceeded 5%. To diagnose cytomegalovirus status from the catalog of TCR beta chain sequences, a statistical classification framework was built. In a later analysis, V and J genes were assigned by comparing TCR nucleotide sequences against IMGT/GENE-DB human TR gene sequences. A later analysis assigned CDR3 sequences and most-parsimonious VDJ recombination scenarios with the TCRdist pipeline. In a later analysis, each TCR beta chain was defined by its CDR3 amino acid sequence together with its V-gene family, and reads without a unique V-gene family were excluded. A later analysis removed 550 to 700 highly shared, low-generation-probability nucleotide sequences to deal with suspected cross-contamination and a sequencing artifact. For each public chain, a later analysis derived a clonal expansion index from normalized ranks of inferred template counts within each repertoire. In a later analysis, generation probabilities were computed with a VDJ recombination model fitted to out-of-frame rearrangements, and the resulting probabilities were checked against IGoR. In a later analysis, hypergeometric tests were used to score TCR-TCR, TCR-HLA and TCR-CMV co-occurrence, with a repertoire-size bias correction applied to TCR pairs. False discovery rates were estimated in a later analysis by permuting HLA or CMV assignments 20 times. In a later analysis, co-occurring TCRs were grouped using DBSCAN, and TCRdist sequence similarity was added for clustering within HLA-allele-positive subsets. Co-occurrence clustering excluded repertoires with fewer than 30,000 or more than 120,000 public chains, plus five with anomalous nucleotide sharing. Entries here come from immuneACCESS through TCRdb and include only in-frame sequences with V and J called. Some clones fail to appear in such tables; in the studies checked, an unresolved V gene covers under half of the shortfall, and the cause of the remainder is unknown. The DNA was the basis for D and trimming; V, J and clone size are from that table. The sample data list more than 90,000 clones, and approximately 80% of these were observed just once. The ten largest clones take up about 0.71% of the sample.

Study-wide conclusions, independent of this receptor: In a later analysis, 16,951 TCR beta sequences were associated with specific HLA alleles at a false discovery rate of 0.05. The classifier was reported to diagnose cytomegalovirus status with high specificity and sensitivity in both the original and validation cohorts. According to a later analysis, most CMV-associated TCR beta chains appeared to be HLA-restricted, and the HLA associations seemed to be driven largely by CMV exposure. In a later analysis, several top co-occurrence clusters were reported to appear linked to parvovirus B19, influenza, CMV and Epstein-Barr virus. In a later genetic analysis, a missense DCLRE1C variant was associated with V-gene and J-gene trimming of TCR beta chains, and the association was replicated in an independent cohort. According to a later analysis, TCR association rates differed among HLA loci, with DRB1 alleles showing the most associated TCRs and HLA-C alleles showing the fewest. In a later analysis, HLA-associated TCR beta chains were found to be more clonally expanded and to have lower generation probabilities than equally common non-associated chains. A later genetic analysis reported fewer N-insertions in productive TCRs among donors in an Asian-associated ancestry cluster than the roughly 700-donor mean. Linkage disequilibrium might explain the correlated functional status among segregating V segments, but an unknown experimental factor could not be ruled out. Most TCR sequences were seen in very few donors, while some public TCRs were found in many individuals. Immune exposure information for the cohort was limited to CMV serostatus. The cohort was sequenced for TCR beta chains only, and without alpha or paired-chain data the features that could be detected were limited. Because HLA typing was missing for some donors at each locus, association tests included only the typed subset. The earlier analysis of 450 to 700 of the donors excluded some 15 rarely observed V segments, including chromosome 9 orphons, because counts were too low. In an earlier analysis of 587 of the donors, most TCR beta V segments appeared in productive rearrangements about 87% or about 30% of the time, broadly matching IMGT annotations. In vitro tests confirmed that a few of the cytomegalovirus-associated TCR beta chains recognize cytomegalovirus antigens. In the study, approximately 160 TCR beta chains were listed as associated with cytomegalovirus. Assigning TCR associations to individual alleles was difficult when HLA alleles, especially DR and DQ, strongly co-occurred. The authors suggested that the approach could potentially be extended to other disease states and immunological phenotypes. Roughly uniform sequencing depth across donors was assumed in presence/absence analyses, although this assumption may not hold. A further reported finding was that TCR beta sequences accurately predicted the HLA-A and HLA-B alleles for most subjects in the first cohort. A group of highly shared sequence variants was considered likely to be a technical artifact of the sequencing pipeline.

In total, 600 or so healthy bone marrow donors made up the cohort. At the time of sampling, all cohort members were nominally healthy, though unrecorded immune exposures were likely present. The donor was CMV seronegative and belonged to the group of 352 seronegative cohort members. Every donor gave a peripheral blood sample, and the peripheral blood mononuclear cells from that sample were used for TCR beta sequencing. The Qiagen DNeasy Blood Extraction Kit was used to extract genomic DNA from the blood cell samples. The receptor's source is a woman aged 55-70 years in good health and CMV-seronegative. The source material was PBMCs.

The DNA reads as follows: TGTGCCAGCAGCTTAGTGGCTAGCGGGAGGGCCATAGATACGCAGTATTTT. It translates as CASSLVASGRAIDTQYF. This sequence uses TRBV11-2 and TRBJ2-3, and 12 junctional nucleotides match TRBD2. Including the terminal cysteine and phenylalanine, the CDR3 comprises 17 residues. The sequence is cut down to CDR3 DNA, 51 bases in frame from base 1. Germline trimming: 1 base from V, 5 bases from J; junction bases outside gene matches: 7. CDR1 and CDR2 are read off the germline V gene as SGHAT and FQNNGV.